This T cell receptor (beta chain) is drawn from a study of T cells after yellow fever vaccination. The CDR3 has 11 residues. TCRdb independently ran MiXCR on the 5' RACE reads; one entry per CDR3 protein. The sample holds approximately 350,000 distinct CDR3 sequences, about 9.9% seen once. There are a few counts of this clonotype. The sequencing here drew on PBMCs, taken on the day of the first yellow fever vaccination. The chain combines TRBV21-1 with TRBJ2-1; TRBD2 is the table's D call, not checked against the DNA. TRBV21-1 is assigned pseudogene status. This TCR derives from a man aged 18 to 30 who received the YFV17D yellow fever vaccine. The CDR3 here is CASKQHWSPRF. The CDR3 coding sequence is TGTGCCAGCAAGCAACACTGGTCCCCCCGCTTC.